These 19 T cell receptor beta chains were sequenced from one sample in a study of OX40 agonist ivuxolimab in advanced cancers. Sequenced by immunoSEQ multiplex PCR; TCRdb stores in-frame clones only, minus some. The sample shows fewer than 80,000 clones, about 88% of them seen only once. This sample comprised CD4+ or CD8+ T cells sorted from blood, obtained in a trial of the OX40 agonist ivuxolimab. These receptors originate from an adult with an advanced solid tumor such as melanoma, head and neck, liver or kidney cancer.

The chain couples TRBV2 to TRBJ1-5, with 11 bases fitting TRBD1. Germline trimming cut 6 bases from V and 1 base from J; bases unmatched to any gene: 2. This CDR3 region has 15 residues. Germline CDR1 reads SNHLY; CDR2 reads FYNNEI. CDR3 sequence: CASRGQGASNQPQHF. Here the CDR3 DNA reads TGTGCCAGCAGAGGACAGGGGGCGAGCAATCAGCCCCAGCATTTT.

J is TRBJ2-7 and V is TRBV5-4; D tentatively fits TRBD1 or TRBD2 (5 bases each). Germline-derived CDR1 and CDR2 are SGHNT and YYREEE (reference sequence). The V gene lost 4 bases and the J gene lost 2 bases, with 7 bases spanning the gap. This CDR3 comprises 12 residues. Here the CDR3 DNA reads TGTGCCAGCAGCCGGGACGCCTACGAGCAGTACTTC. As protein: CASSRDAYEQYF.

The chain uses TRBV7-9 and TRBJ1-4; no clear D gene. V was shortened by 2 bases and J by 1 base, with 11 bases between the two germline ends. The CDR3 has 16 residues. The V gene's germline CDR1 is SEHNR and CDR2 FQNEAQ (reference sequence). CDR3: CASSLSGGVTNEKLFF. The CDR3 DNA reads TGTGCCAGCAGCTTATCTGGAGGCGTAACTAATGAAAAACTGTTTTTT.

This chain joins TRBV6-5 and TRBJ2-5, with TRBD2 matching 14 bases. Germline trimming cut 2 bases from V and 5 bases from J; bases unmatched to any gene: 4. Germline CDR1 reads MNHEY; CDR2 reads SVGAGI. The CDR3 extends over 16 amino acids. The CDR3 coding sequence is TGTGCCAGCAGTTACGGACTAGCGGGGGGTAGGGAGACCCAGTACTTC. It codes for CASSYGLAGGRETQYF.

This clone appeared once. The CDR3 protein is CASSVVGYGTQYF. The CDR3 DNA follows: TGTGCCAGCAGCGTAGTGGGATACGGGACCCAGTACTTC. The chain is built from TRBV9 and TRBJ2-5; the D is unclear. This CDR3 has 13 amino acids. Deletions cut 0 bases from V and 7 bases from J, with 10 bases between. CDR1 and CDR2 (germline): SGDLS, YYNGEE.

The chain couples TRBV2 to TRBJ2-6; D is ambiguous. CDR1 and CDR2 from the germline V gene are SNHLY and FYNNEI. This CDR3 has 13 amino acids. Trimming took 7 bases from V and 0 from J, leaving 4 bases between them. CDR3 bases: TGTGCCAGCAATCCCTCTGGGGCCAACGTCCTGACTTTC. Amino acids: CASNPSGANVLTF.

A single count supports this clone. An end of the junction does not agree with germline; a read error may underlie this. CDR3 nucleotides: TGTGCCAGCAGGATGAACGCCGGGGAGCTGTTTTTT. The encoded protein is CASRMNAGELFF. The chain links TRBV6-5 to TRBJ2-2; D remains ambiguous. The CDR3 length is 12 residues. Looked up from germline, CDR1 is MNHEY and CDR2 is SVGAGI.

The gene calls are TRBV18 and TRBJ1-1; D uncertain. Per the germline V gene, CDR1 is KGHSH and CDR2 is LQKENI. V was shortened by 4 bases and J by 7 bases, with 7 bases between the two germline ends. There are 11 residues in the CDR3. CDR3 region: CASSLLDEAFF. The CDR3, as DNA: TGTGCCAGCTCACTTCTGGATGAAGCTTTCTTT.

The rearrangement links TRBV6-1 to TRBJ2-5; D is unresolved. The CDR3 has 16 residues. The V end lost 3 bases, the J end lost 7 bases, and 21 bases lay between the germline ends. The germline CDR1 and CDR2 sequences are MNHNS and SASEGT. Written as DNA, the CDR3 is TGTGCCAGCAGTGATGTCCAGCGTTCGAGATTAGGGACCCAGTACTTC. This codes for CASSDVQRSRLGTQYF.

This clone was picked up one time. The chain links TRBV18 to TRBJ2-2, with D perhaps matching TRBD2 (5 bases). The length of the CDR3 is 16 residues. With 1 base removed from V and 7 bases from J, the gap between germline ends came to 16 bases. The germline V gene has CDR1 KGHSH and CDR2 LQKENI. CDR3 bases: TGTGCCAGCTCACCACTCCTCTCGGGAAACGGCGGGGAGCTGTTTTTT. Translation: CASSPLLSGNGGELFF.

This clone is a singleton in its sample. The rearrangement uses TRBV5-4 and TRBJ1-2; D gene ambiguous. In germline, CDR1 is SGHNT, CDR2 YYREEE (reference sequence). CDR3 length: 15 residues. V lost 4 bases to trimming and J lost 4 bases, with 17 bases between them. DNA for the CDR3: TGTGCCAGCAGCGGGAGCCTCGGGCGGGCCTATGGCTACACCTTC. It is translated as CASSGSLGRAYGYTF.

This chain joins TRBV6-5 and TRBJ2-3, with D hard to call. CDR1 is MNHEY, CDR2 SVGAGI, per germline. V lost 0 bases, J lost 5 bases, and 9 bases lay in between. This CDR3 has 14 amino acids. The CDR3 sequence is CASSYSLGIDTQYF. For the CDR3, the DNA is TGTGCCAGCAGTTACTCGTTGGGAATAGATACGCAGTATTTT.

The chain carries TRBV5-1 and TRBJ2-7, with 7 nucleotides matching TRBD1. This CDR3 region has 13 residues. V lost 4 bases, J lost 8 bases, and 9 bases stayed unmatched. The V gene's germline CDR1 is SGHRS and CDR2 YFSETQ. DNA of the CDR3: TGCGCCAGCAGCGCGACAGGGCATTCGCAGCAGTACTTC. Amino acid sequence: CASSATGHSQQYF. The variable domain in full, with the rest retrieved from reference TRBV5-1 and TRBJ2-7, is KAGVTQTPRYLIKTRGQQVTLSCSPISGHRSVSWYQQTPGQGLQFLFEYFSETQRNKGNFPGRFSGRQFSNSRSEMNVSTLELGDSALYLCASSATGHSQQYFGPGTRLTVT.

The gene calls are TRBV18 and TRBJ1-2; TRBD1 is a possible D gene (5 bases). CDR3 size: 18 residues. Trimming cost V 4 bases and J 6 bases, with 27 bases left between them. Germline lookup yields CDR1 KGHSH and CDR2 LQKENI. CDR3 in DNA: TGTGCCAGCTCACTGGCCAGCGGGTCGGCGGGGCTGGGTGATGGCTACACCTTC. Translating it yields CASSLASGSAGLGDGYTF.

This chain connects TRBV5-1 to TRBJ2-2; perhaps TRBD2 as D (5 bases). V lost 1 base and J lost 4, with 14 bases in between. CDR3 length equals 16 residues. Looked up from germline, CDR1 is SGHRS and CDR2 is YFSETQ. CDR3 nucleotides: TGCGCCAGCAGCTTGATCCGGGGAGCGGTCACCGGGGAGCTGTTTTTT. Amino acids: CASSLIRGAVTGELFF.

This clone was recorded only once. CDR3 residues: CASSQETGVNQPQHF. CDR3 bases: TGTGCCAGCAGCCAAGAAACAGGCGTCAATCAGCCCCAGCATTTT. The chain uses TRBV4-2 and TRBJ1-5; TRBD1 might be the D (5 bases). Germline V CDR1 and CDR2: LGHNA, YNFKEQ. This CDR3 is built from 15 residues. V was clipped by 0 bases and J by 3 bases, with 9 bases between them.

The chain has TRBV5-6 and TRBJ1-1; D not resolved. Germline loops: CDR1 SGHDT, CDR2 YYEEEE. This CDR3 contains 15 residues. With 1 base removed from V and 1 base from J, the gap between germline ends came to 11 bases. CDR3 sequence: CASSLNKVRNTEAFF. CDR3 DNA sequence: TGTGCCAGCAGCTTGAACAAGGTTAGGAACACTGAAGCTTTCTTT.

The CDR3 reads CASRSRQGWYGYTF. The CDR3 nucleotides read TGTGCAAGTCGCTCCCGACAGGGTTGGTATGGCTACACCTTC. J is TRBJ1-2 and V is TRBV12-2; the table names TRBD1, a call not compared with the DNA. TRBV12-2 is a recognized pseudogene. The CDR3 is made up of 14 amino acids.

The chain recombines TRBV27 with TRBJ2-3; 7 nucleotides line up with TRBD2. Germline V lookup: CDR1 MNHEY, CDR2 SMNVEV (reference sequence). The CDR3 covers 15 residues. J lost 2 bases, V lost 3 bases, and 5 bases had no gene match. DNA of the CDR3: TGTGCCAGCAGTTTCCCGGGGGGACCCACAGATACGCAGTATTTT. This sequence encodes CASSFPGGPTDTQYF.